The 26 T cell receptor beta chains below were found in one sample sequenced in a study of glioma-infiltrating T cells after dendritic cell vaccination. Sequencing used immunoSEQ multiplex PCR; TCRdb keeps in-frame clones, though not all of them. The table records 900 to 1,500 clones, about nine tenths of them present only once. This material consisted of tumor tissue, taken before dendritic cell vaccination. Source of these receptors: a human donor with glioblastoma.

This clone appeared a few times. The chain recombines TRBV11-2 with TRBJ2-4, with 7 bases lining up with TRBD1. The CDR3 length is 15 residues. Germline V gene lookup returns CDR1 SGHAT and CDR2 FQNNGV. Trimming at V came to 3 bases and at J to 7 bases, leaving 9 bases not matched to a gene. The CDR3 spells CASSLEDRDLNIQYF. The CDR3 coding sequence is TGTGCCAGCAGCTTGGAAGACAGGGATCTGAACATTCAGTACTTC.

This chain uses TRBV27 with TRBJ2-2; 10 bases are shared with TRBD1. V gave up 5 bases and J gave up 6 bases; unmatched junction bases: 12. The CDR3 sequence is 17 residues long. CDR1 MNHEY and CDR2 SMNVEV come from the germline V gene (reference sequence). The CDR3 region is CASSTRPGQGFPGELFF. The DNA for the CDR3 is TGTGCCAGCAGTACCAGACCGGGACAGGGGTTCCCCGGGGAGCTGTTTTTT.

The CDR3 sequence is CASRLGLAINTGELFF. In nucleotides, the CDR3 is TGTGCCAGCAGGCTAGGACTAGCGATTAACACCGGGGAGCTGTTTTTT. V is TRBV27 and J is TRBJ2-2, with 9 nucleotides matching TRBD2. This CDR3 has 16 amino acids. After removal of 6 bases from V and 2 bases from J, the junction contained 7 bases not matched to a gene. Germline assignment: CDR1 MNHEY and CDR2 SMNVEV (reference sequence).

The genes are TRBV25-1 and TRBJ2-3; D might be TRBD2 (7 bases). The germline V gene encodes CDR1 MGHDK and CDR2 SYGVNS. The CDR3 extends over 17 amino acids. Trimming removed 2 bases at V and 4 bases at J, with 19 bases between. The CDR3 nucleotides read TGTGCCAGCAGTGAAAATTGGGGGGGCGGCCCCCCAGATACGCAGTATTTT. Translated: CASSENWGGGPPDTQYF.

This clone has a single count. The chain uses TRBV5-4 and TRBJ2-2; the D gene is possibly TRBD2 (5 bases). The V and J ends lost 4 bases and 1 base respectively, with 14 bases between them. This CDR3 has 16 amino acids. Germline V gene sequence: CDR1 SGHNT, CDR2 YYREEE (reference sequence). The CDR3 reads CASSADGAGNTGELFF. Written as DNA, the CDR3 is TGTGCCAGCAGCGCGGACGGCGCGGGGAACACCGGGGAGCTGTTTTTT.

The rearrangement uses TRBV4-3 and TRBJ2-1; 8 nucleotides match TRBD2. Trimming cost V 4 bases and J 6 bases; bases outside gene matches: 20. The CDR3 is made up of 19 amino acids. Per germline, CDR1 LGHNA and CDR2 YSLEER. The CDR3 bases are TGCGCCAGCAGCCGAGATGTCCCCCGGGCGGCGGGAGGCGGCAATGAGCAGTTCTTC. As protein: CASSRDVPRAAGGGNEQFF.

The chain carries TRBV19 and TRBJ2-7; D is perhaps TRBD2 (6 bases). CDR1 and CDR2 from the germline V gene are LNHDA and SQIVND (reference sequence). The CDR3 is 13 amino acids. Trimming stripped 5 bases from V and 1 base from J, with 9 bases between. The CDR3 loop is CASSGGLSYEQYF. The CDR3, as DNA: TGTGCCAGTAGTGGGGGACTTTCCTACGAGCAGTACTTC.

There are a few counts of this clone. The chain uses TRBV5-1 and TRBJ1-4; TRBD1 agrees at 10 bases. There are 14 residues in the CDR3. Per germline, CDR1 SGHRS and CDR2 YFSETQ. V lost 5 bases, J lost 6 bases, and 4 bases stayed unmatched. The CDR3: CASRRGTGDEKLFF. CDR3 in DNA: TGCGCCAGCAGACGGGGGACAGGGGATGAAAAACTGTTTTTT. Variable domain in full (rest from reference TRBV5-1 and TRBJ1-4): KAGVTQTPRYLIKTRGQQVTLSCSPISGHRSVSWYQQTPGQGLQFLFEYFSETQRNKGNFPGRFSGRQFSNSRSEMNVSTLELGDSALYLCASRRGTGDEKLFFGSGTQLSVL.

This clone is a singleton in its sample. This CDR3 reads CASRSAGRGFGNTIYF. The CDR3 DNA follows: TGTGCCAGCAGATCCGCGGGGAGAGGTTTTGGAAACACCATATATTTT. The genes are TRBV7-2 and TRBJ1-3; D is undetermined. Germline V gene lookup returns CDR1 SGHTA and CDR2 FQGNSA. Trimming removed 6 bases from V and 3 bases from J, with 18 bases in between. The length of the CDR3 is 16 residues.

The rearrangement joins TRBV11-2 to TRBJ2-5, with D tentatively TRBD1 (5 bases). There are 16 residues in the CDR3. Per the germline V gene, CDR1 is SGHAT and CDR2 is FQNNGV. Deletions cut 0 bases from V and 1 base from J, with 12 bases between. CDR3 residues: CASSLEGRASQETQYF. DNA of the CDR3: TGTGCCAGCAGCTTAGAAGGCAGGGCGTCCCAAGAGACCCAGTACTTC.

J is TRBJ2-4 and V is TRBV7-2, with 8 bases aligning to TRBD1. CDR1 SGHTA and CDR2 FQGNSA come from the germline V gene. The ends lost 4 bases at V and 1 base at J; junction bases unmatched: 9. CDR3 length equals 17 residues. In DNA form, the CDR3 reads TGTGCCAGCAGCTCAATTCAAACAGGGGGGGCCAAAAACATTCAGTACTTC. Residues: CASSSIQTGGAKNIQYF.

The chain carries TRBV5-4 and TRBJ2-3, with 10 bases identical to TRBD2. Looked up from germline, CDR1 is SGHNT and CDR2 is YYREEE (reference sequence). With V trimmed by 5 bases and J by 1 base, 4 bases remained unmatched. This CDR3 contains 15 residues. CDR3 in amino acids: CASRAGTSGTDTQYF. CDR3 in DNA: TGTGCCAGCAGGGCCGGGACTAGCGGCACAGATACGCAGTATTTT.

This chain joins TRBV2 and TRBJ2-7; D possibly corresponds to TRBD2 (6 bases). The CDR3 loop spans 14 amino acids. Germline V lookup: CDR1 SNHLY, CDR2 FYNNEI. Deletions cut 6 bases from V and 2 bases from J, with 14 bases between. This CDR3 is CASRGLNIPYEQYF. The DNA for the CDR3 is TGTGCCAGCAGGGGACTTAACATCCCCTACGAGCAGTACTTC.

The CDR3 region is CSVEDPASLGTDTQYF. CDR3 DNA: TGCAGCGTTGAAGATCCCGCTAGTCTCGGCACAGATACGCAGTATTTT. This chain links TRBV29-1 with TRBJ2-3; D call uncertain. The V gene lost 0 bases and the J gene lost 1 base, with 14 bases spanning the gap. Germline CDR1 is SQVTM and CDR2 is ANQGSEA. The CDR3 consists of 16 residues.

The chain has TRBV7-2 and TRBJ1-4; maybe TRBD1 (6 bases). V was clipped by 3 bases and J by 7 bases, with 12 bases between them. CDR3 size: 14 residues. In germline, CDR1 is SGHTA, CDR2 FQGNSA. The CDR3 spells CASSLAGAAEKLFF. CDR3 sequence (DNA): TGTGCCAGCAGCTTGGCAGGGGCGGCTGAAAAACTGTTTTTT.

The chain recombines TRBV5-5 with TRBJ2-7; D remains ambiguous. V gave up 1 base and J gave up 6 bases, with 17 bases separating them. This CDR3 is built from 15 residues. The V gene's germline CDR1 is SGHKS and CDR2 YYEKEE (reference sequence). The CDR3 DNA follows: TGTGCCAGCAGCTTGTATGAGCAGGCCCGTCCCGAGCAGTACTTC. It is translated as CASSLYEQARPEQYF.

The V gene is TRBV6-6, the J gene TRBJ2-1, with D tentatively TRBD1 (5 bases). The CDR3 extends over 12 amino acids. V dropped 5 bases and J dropped 10 bases, with 12 bases sitting between them. Germline values: CDR1 MNHNY, CDR2 SVGAGI (reference sequence). The CDR3 loop is CASSAMTDEQFF. CDR3 nucleotide sequence: TGTGCCAGCAGTGCGATGACAGACGAGCAGTTCTTC.

The CDR3 coding sequence is TGCGCCAGCAGCCGGGGGACTAGCGGGAGATCCTACAATGAGCAGTTCTTC. It encodes CASSRGTSGRSYNEQFF. This chain uses TRBV5-1 with TRBJ2-1, with 14 positions matching TRBD2. From germline, CDR1 is SGHRS and CDR2 YFSETQ. Germline trimming cut 4 bases from V and 1 base from J; bases unmatched to any gene: 4. The CDR3 extends over 17 amino acids.

The chain combines TRBV28 with TRBJ2-1; 7 bases map to TRBD2. V was pared by 2 bases and J by 4 bases, with 5 bases of the junction left unmatched. The CDR3 runs 15 residues. Looked up from germline, CDR1 is MDHEN and CDR2 is SYDVKM. The CDR3 spells CASSLRDGGYNEQFF. Written as DNA, the CDR3 is TGTGCCAGCAGTTTAAGGGACGGGGGGTACAATGAGCAGTTCTTC. The whole variable domain, remainder taken from reference TRBV28 and TRBJ2-1, is DVKVTQSSRYLVKRTGEKVFLECVQDMDHENMFWYRQDPGLGLRLIYFSYDVKMKEKGDIPEGYSVSREKKERFSLILESASTNQTSMYLCASSLRDGGYNEQFFGPGTRLTVL.

The chain has TRBV19 and TRBJ1-5; D might be TRBD1 (5 bases). The germline V gene encodes CDR1 LNHDA and CDR2 SQIVND (reference sequence). This CDR3 is 15 amino acids long. V was pared by 7 bases and J by 6 bases, with 19 bases between. CDR3: CASNDVAGGSQPQHF. CDR3 DNA: TGTGCCAGTAACGACGTCGCGGGGGGAAGTCAGCCCCAGCATTTT.

This chain connects TRBV19 to TRBJ2-2, with D unresolved. With 7 bases removed from V and 6 bases from J, the gap between germline ends came to 12 bases. Germline CDR1 and CDR2: LNHDA and SQIVND (reference sequence). CDR3 length: 13 amino acids. This CDR3 is CASIGSWAGELFF. CDR3 nucleotides: TGTGCCAGTATCGGGTCCTGGGCCGGGGAGCTGTTTTTT.

This rearrangement joins TRBV9 to TRBJ2-6; D gene ambiguous. Trimming took 4 bases from V and 3 from J, leaving 8 bases between them. In germline, CDR1 is SGDLS, CDR2 YYNGEE. The CDR3 spans 14 residues. The CDR3 is CASSPPLGANVLTF. CDR3 coding DNA: TGTGCCAGCAGCCCTCCCCTTGGGGCCAACGTCCTGACTTTC.

The rearrangement links TRBV30 to TRBJ2-3; 8 nucleotides align to TRBD2. Germline V gives CDR1 GTSNPN, CDR2 SVGIG (reference sequence). There are 14 residues in the CDR3. J was trimmed by 1 base and V by 2 bases; bases with no gene match: 2. CDR3: CAWSISGGTDTQYF. The DNA for the CDR3 is TGTGCCTGGAGTATTAGCGGGGGCACAGATACGCAGTATTTT.

The genes are TRBV11-2 and TRBJ1-5; D not resolved. This CDR3 comprises 13 residues. Trimming took off 4 bases at V and 2 bases at J, with 6 bases between the two ends. Germline V gives CDR1 SGHAT, CDR2 FQNNGV. The CDR3 DNA follows: TGTGCCAGCAGCTCCGGTGGCAATCAGCCCCAGCATTTT. Protein: CASSSGGNQPQHF.

CDR3 sequence: CSVDQGRGEQYF. CDR3 nucleotide sequence: TGCAGCGTTGATCAGGGCAGGGGCGAGCAGTACTTC. The J gene is TRBJ2-7, the V gene TRBV29-1; possible D gene TRBD1, 6 bases. The CDR3 length is 12 residues. Trimming removed 3 bases at V and 6 bases at J, with 12 bases between. Germline V gene data show CDR1 as SQVTM and CDR2 as ANQGSEA.

Only a few counts were recorded for this clone. The gene calls are TRBV2 and TRBJ2-7; 10 nucleotides align to TRBD2. J gave up 0 bases and V 6 bases, and 5 bases lay outside the gene matches. The CDR3 has 15 amino acids. Germline-derived CDR1 and CDR2 are SNHLY and FYNNEI. This CDR3 is CASRELAGGSYEQYF. In DNA form, the CDR3 reads TGTGCCAGCAGGGAGTTAGCGGGAGGCTCCTACGAGCAGTACTTC.